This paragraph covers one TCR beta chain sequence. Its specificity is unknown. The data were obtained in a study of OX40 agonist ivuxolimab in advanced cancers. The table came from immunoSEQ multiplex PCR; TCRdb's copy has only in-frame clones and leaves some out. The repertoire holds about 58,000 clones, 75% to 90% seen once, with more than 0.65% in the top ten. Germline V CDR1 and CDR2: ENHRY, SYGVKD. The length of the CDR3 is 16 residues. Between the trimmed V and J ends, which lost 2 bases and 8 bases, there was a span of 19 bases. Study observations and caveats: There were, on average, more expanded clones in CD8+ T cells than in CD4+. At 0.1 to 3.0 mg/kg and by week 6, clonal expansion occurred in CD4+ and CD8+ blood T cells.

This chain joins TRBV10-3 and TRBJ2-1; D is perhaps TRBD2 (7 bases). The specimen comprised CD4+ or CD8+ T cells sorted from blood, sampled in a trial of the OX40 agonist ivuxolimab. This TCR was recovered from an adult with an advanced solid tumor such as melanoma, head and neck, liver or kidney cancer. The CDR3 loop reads CAISETSSGGPHEQFF. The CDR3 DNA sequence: TGTGCCATCAGTGAGACTTCCTCGGGGGGCCCCCATGAGCAGTTCTTC.